This T cell receptor (beta chain) was identified in a study of blood T cell repertoires in COVID-19. Overall study context: There were acute and convalescent COVID-19 samples, and they came from the United States, Italy and Spain. PBMCs, B-cell-depleted T cells, or T cells were the source of the cDNA or gDNA that made up the material.

In the original workflow: Reference gene primer amplification gave nucleated cell count estimates. The data were produced by immunoSEQ multiplex PCR, yet TCRdb's version contains in-frame clones alone and is incomplete. V, J and clone size derive from that table, while D and trimming were established from the DNA sequence. The profile covers 150,000 to 200,000 clones, with 80% to 90% appearing a single time and about 2.1% taken by the ten largest. This clone was found a few times. Sequencing was performed on peripheral blood. This receptor was identified in a man aged 18 to 30 who had recovered from COVID-19.

The CDR3 sequence: CASSIGVPGANVLTF. CDR3 in DNA: TGCGCCAGCAGCATAGGGGTACCTGGGGCCAACGTCCTGACTTTC. The J gene is TRBJ2-6, the V gene TRBV5-1, with D possibly being TRBD1 (5 bases). The ends were cut back, 4 bases at V and 2 bases at J, with 10 bases in the middle. The germline CDR1 and CDR2 sequences are SGHRS and YFSETQ. CDR3 length: 15 amino acids.